One and the same sample provided the 24 T cell receptor beta chains below, sequenced in a study of blood T cell repertoires in COVID-19. Sequencing was performed with immunoSEQ multiplex PCR; in TCRdb, only in-frame clones are kept and a portion is missing. Among approximately 150,000 clones listed, 84% were seen once. The specimen was peripheral blood. These receptors were taken from a man between 25 and 39 years old with COVID-19, enrolled during active disease.

The V and J genes are TRBV30 and TRBJ1-5; D gene uncertain. CDR3 length: 17 residues. CDR1 is GTSNPN, CDR2 SVGIG, per germline (reference sequence). V was cut by 2 bases and J by 1 base, with 18 bases left in between. DNA of the CDR3: TGTGCCTGGAGTTTGCGGCCGACCCAAGTAAGCAATCAGCCCCAGCATTTT. It is translated as CAWSLRPTQVSNQPQHF.

CDR3 in DNA: TGTGCCACCAGCAGAGTTTCAGGGGATAATCAGCCCCAGCATTTT. Amino acids: CATSRVSGDNQPQHF. The J gene is TRBJ1-5, the V gene TRBV15, with a possible D match to TRBD1 (6 bases). The germline CDR1 and CDR2 sequences are LNHNV and YYDKDF (reference sequence). The CDR3 loop spans 15 amino acids. With 1 base removed from V and 4 bases from J, the gap between germline ends came to 11 bases.

The chain joins TRBV28 to TRBJ1-2; D unclear. The length of the CDR3 is 14 residues. V was pared by 1 base and J by 2 bases, with 8 bases between. Germline V lookup: CDR1 MDHEN, CDR2 SYDVKM. The CDR3: CASSLSLNNYGYTF. The CDR3 DNA reads as TGTGCCAGCAGTTTATCTCTAAACAACTATGGCTACACCTTC.

This chain uses TRBV29-1 with TRBJ2-1; TRBD2 matches at 10 bases. From germline, CDR1 is SQVTM and CDR2 ANQGSEA. With 3 bases clipped from V and 8 bases from J, the junction kept 19 bases outside the gene matches. The CDR3 spans 18 residues. DNA of the CDR3: TGCAGCGTTGAGGGACTAGGTAGAACTAGCGGGACCAGGGATGAGCAGTTCTTC. The encoded protein is CSVEGLGRTSGTRDEQFF.

V usage is TRBV7-2 and J usage is TRBJ2-5, with 11 bases lining up with TRBD1. This CDR3 is 15 amino acids long. The V segment lost 5 bases and the J segment 5 bases; nucleotides outside the gene matches: 7. The germline CDR1 and CDR2 sequences are SGHTA and FQGNSA. CDR3 residues: CASSPRTGGDETQYF. The CDR3 DNA is TGTGCCAGCAGCCCAAGGACAGGGGGCGACGAGACCCAGTACTTC.

The J gene is TRBJ1-1, the V gene TRBV4-2; tentative D call: TRBD1 (6 bases). CDR1 is LGHNA and CDR2 is YNFKEQ in the germline V gene. V gave up 0 bases and J gave up 2 bases, with 10 bases separating them. This CDR3 region has 15 residues. This chain's CDR3 is CASSQDAGANTEAFF. CDR3 coding DNA: TGTGCCAGCAGCCAAGATGCAGGGGCTAACACTGAAGCTTTCTTT.

V gene TRBV2 combines with J gene TRBJ2-3, with TRBD2 identical over 13 bases. The V gene end was trimmed by 3 bases and the J gene end by 0 bases; junction bases not matched to a gene: 6. From germline, CDR1 is SNHLY and CDR2 FYNNEI. This CDR3 is 18 amino acids long. CDR3 bases: TGTGCCAGCAGTGACGGGACTAGCGGGACCTCTAGCACAGATACGCAGTATTTT. Translation gives CASSDGTSGTSSTDTQYF.

The V call is TRBV9, the J call TRBJ1-4; the D gene is possibly TRBD1 (5 bases). The germline V gene has CDR1 SGDLS and CDR2 YYNGEE. V was trimmed by 2 bases and J by 8 bases, leaving 16 bases between them. This CDR3 spans 15 amino acids. Here the CDR3 reads CASSVGAGIGEKLFF. The CDR3, as DNA: TGTGCCAGCAGCGTCGGGGCGGGAATTGGGGAAAAACTGTTTTTT.

This clone was observed a single time. The chain links TRBV19 to TRBJ1-1; 11 bases line up with TRBD1. Germline values: CDR1 LNHDA, CDR2 SQIVND (reference sequence). The V gene end was trimmed by 10 bases and the J gene end by 1 base; junction bases not matched to a gene: 8. CDR3 size: 15 residues. The CDR3 sequence is CATRTGGGGNTEAFF. The CDR3 bases are TGTGCCACCCGGACAGGGGGCGGGGGGAACACTGAAGCTTTCTTT.

This clone was picked up one time. The DNA for the CDR3 is TGTGCCACCAGTGACCAATCAGGGGACAATCAGCCCCAGCATTTT. The encoded protein is CATSDQSGDNQPQHF. V usage is TRBV24-1 and J usage is TRBJ1-5; TRBD1 might be the D (6 bases). Trimming removed 4 bases at V and 3 bases at J, with 12 bases between. The CDR3 spans 15 residues. The germline V gene has CDR1 KGHDR and CDR2 SFDVKD.

The gene calls are TRBV19 and TRBJ1-5, with D perhaps TRBD1 (5 bases). The germline V gene encodes CDR1 LNHDA and CDR2 SQIVND (reference sequence). CDR3 length: 15 amino acids. Trimming removed 1 base at V and 4 bases at J, with 11 bases between. The CDR3 region is CASSIVSGFNQPQHF. CDR3 coding DNA: TGTGCCAGTAGTATAGTTTCAGGGTTTAATCAGCCCCAGCATTTT.

This rearrangement joins TRBV10-1 to TRBJ2-5; 8 bases are a match to TRBD2. Germline CDR1 reads WNHNN; CDR2 reads SYGVQD (reference sequence). The junction had 12 bases not matched to a gene; V was cut back by 7 bases and J by 5 bases. The length of the CDR3 is 15 residues. The chain's CDR3 is CASKFRAGVRETQYF. The DNA of the CDR3 is TGCGCCAGCAAGTTCCGAGCGGGAGTACGGGAGACCCAGTACTTC.

The rearrangement links TRBV29-1 to TRBJ2-1, with a tentative D call TRBD2 (5 bases). Germline CDR1 reads SQVTM; CDR2 reads ANQGSEA. The CDR3 is 16 amino acids. The V gene lost 5 bases and the J gene lost 3 bases, with 20 bases spanning the gap. The CDR3 DNA reads as TGCAGCGTTCTTGGAGGCTTACAGCTCCACTACAATGAGCAGTTCTTC. Its protein is CSVLGGLQLHYNEQFF.

This sequence joins TRBV13 and TRBJ2-4, with D possibly being TRBD1 (6 bases). This CDR3 region has 16 residues. Trimming removed 5 bases at V and 0 bases at J, with 14 bases between. Germline CDR1 is PRHDT and CDR2 is FYEKMQ (reference sequence). The CDR3 here is CASSARGVIAKNIQYF. The CDR3 region has the DNA TGTGCCAGCAGCGCCAGGGGCGTGATAGCCAAAAACATTCAGTACTTC.

The gene calls are TRBV4-1 and TRBJ1-4; D perhaps matches TRBD1 (6 bases). V shed 0 bases and J shed 8 bases, with 16 bases lying between them. The CDR3 is 16 amino acids. Looked up from germline, CDR1 is MGHRA and CDR2 is YSYEKL. This chain's CDR3 is CASSQDLRGHREKLFF. For the CDR3, the DNA is TGCGCCAGCAGCCAAGATCTTAGGGGACATCGGGAAAAACTGTTTTTT.

This sequence joins TRBV10-1 and TRBJ2-1; 8 bases are a match to TRBD1. CDR3 length: 14 residues. V was pared by 5 bases and J by 5 bases, with 5 bases of the junction left unmatched. CDR1 and CDR2 (germline): WNHNN, SYGVQD (reference sequence). The CDR3 protein is CASSLDRADNEQFF. Written as DNA, the CDR3 is TGCGCCAGCAGTCTGGACAGGGCCGACAATGAGCAGTTCTTC.

This clone was detected only once. The CDR3 region has the DNA TGTGCCAGCGAGGGCCCTTCCTACGAGCAGTACTTC. This codes for CASEGPSYEQYF. The rearrangement links TRBV6-5 to TRBJ2-7; tentatively, D is TRBD2 (5 bases). V lost 8 bases to trimming and J lost 1 base, with 9 bases between them. Germline CDR1 and CDR2: MNHEY and SVGAGI. The CDR3 sequence is 12 residues long.

This sequence joins TRBV6-5 and TRBJ2-1, with 11 bases lining up with TRBD2. The CDR3 contains 13 residues. Germline CDR1 is MNHEY and CDR2 is SVGAGI. V lost 7 bases to trimming and J lost 7 bases; unmatched junction nucleotides: 3. CDR3 bases: TGTGCCAGCAAACGACTAGCGGGGAATGAGCAGTTCTTC. Its protein product is CASKRLAGNEQFF.

The V call is TRBV5-1, the J call TRBJ2-5, with TRBD1 matching over 9 bases. Trimming took 3 bases from V and 4 from J; bases not matched to a gene: 4. Germline CDR1 reads SGHRS; CDR2 reads YFSETQ. The CDR3 totals 14 residues. The CDR3: CASSSSTGGETQYF. The CDR3 nucleotides are TGCGCCAGCAGCTCCTCGACAGGGGGAGAGACCCAGTACTTC.

The chain couples TRBV5-4 to TRBJ2-3, with 13 nucleotides matching TRBD2. Germline-derived CDR1 and CDR2 are SGHNT and YYREEE (reference sequence). This CDR3 contains 18 residues. The V and J ends lost 4 bases and 0 bases, in that order; junction bases with no gene match: 8. In DNA, the CDR3 is TGTGCCAGCAGCCCGGGACTAGCGGGACAACCTAGCACAGATACGCAGTATTTT. The encoded protein is CASSPGLAGQPSTDTQYF. The variable domain in full, with the rest retrieved from reference TRBV5-4 and TRBJ2-3, is ETGVTQSPTHLIKTRGQQVTLRCSSQSGHNTVSWYQQALGQGPQFIFQYYREEENGRGNFPPRFSGLQFPNYSSELNVNALELDDSALYLCASSPGLAGQPSTDTQYFGPGTRLTVL.

The rearrangement links TRBV30 to TRBJ2-3; TRBD2 matches at 7 bases. Germline V gene lookup returns CDR1 GTSNPN and CDR2 SVGIG (reference sequence). V lost 8 bases and J lost 6; bases outside the gene matches: 11. The CDR3 extends over 13 amino acids. Here the CDR3 DNA reads TGTGCCACCACCCCTGGGAGGGCCGATACGCAGTATTTT. Its translation is CATTPGRADTQYF.

This clone was counted ten times or more. The chain uses TRBV4-1 and TRBJ2-7; TRBD1 is a possible D gene (6 bases). The germline CDR1 and CDR2 sequences are MGHRA and YSYEKL. This CDR3 region has 15 residues. The ends were cut back, 4 bases at V and 2 bases at J, with 15 bases in the middle. CDR3 DNA: TGCGCCAGCAGCCTCCACCGGGACACCACCTACGAGCAGTACTTC. This translates into CASSLHRDTTYEQYF.

V gene TRBV2 combines with J gene TRBJ1-2; unclear D gene. Germline CDR1 is SNHLY and CDR2 is FYNNEI. CDR3 length: 13 residues. V was trimmed by 3 bases and J by 2 bases, leaving 7 bases between them. The CDR3 protein is CASSEWPNYGYTF. DNA of the CDR3: TGTGCCAGCAGTGAGTGGCCGAACTATGGCTACACCTTC.

This rearrangement joins TRBV5-1 to TRBJ2-7, with no clear D. Per germline, CDR1 SGHRS and CDR2 YFSETQ. Trimming pared 0 bases from V and 7 bases from J, leaving 8 bases between. This CDR3 contains 12 residues. The CDR3 reads CASSLGSREQYF. The CDR3 region has the DNA TGCGCCAGCAGCTTGGGGTCGCGTGAGCAGTACTTC.